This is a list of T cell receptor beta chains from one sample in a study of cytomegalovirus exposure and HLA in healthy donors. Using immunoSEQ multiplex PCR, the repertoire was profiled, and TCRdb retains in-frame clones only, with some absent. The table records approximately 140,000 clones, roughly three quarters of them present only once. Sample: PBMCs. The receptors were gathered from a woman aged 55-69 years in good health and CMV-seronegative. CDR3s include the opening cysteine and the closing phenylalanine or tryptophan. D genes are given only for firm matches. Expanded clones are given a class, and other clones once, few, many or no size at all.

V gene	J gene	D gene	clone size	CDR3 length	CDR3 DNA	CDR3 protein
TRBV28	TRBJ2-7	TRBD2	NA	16	TGTGCCAGCAGTTCACCCGGGGGGGCGAGCTCCTACGAGCAGTACTTC	CASSSPGGASSYEQYF
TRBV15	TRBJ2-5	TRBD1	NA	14	TGTGCCACCAGTAGGGACAGGGGGGAAGAGACCCAGTACTTC	CATSRDRGEETQYF
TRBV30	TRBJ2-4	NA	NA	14	TGTGCCTGGACGAGCCGATTAGCCAAAAACATTCAGTACTTC	CAWTSRLAKNIQYF
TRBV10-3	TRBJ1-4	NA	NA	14	TGTGCCATCAGTGACGGGGGGGAAGGTGAAAAACTGTTTTTT	CAISDGGEGEKLFF
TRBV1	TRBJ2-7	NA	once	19	TGCACCAGCAGCGCCAAACTAGCGGGAGGGAGGGACCCCCGTTACGAGCAGTACTTC	CTSSAKLAGGRDPRYEQYF
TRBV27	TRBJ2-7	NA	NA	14	TGTGCCAGCCGACTACAGGGTGGCCCCTACGAGCAGTACTTC	CASRLQGGPYEQYF
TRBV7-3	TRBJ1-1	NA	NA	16	TGTGCCAGCAGCTTATTGGGGGGGGGAATGGACACTGAAGCTTTCTTT	CASSLLGGGMDTEAFF
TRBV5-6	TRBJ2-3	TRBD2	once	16	TGTGCCAGCAGCTTGCCTAGCGGGGGCGGCACGGATACGCAGTATTTT	CASSLPSGGGTDTQYF
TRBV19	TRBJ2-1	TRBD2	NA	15	TGTGCCAGTAGTCCCGGGACTAGCGGGAGTAATGAGCAGTTCTTC	CASSPGTSGSNEQFF
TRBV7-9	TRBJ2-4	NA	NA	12	TGTTCCAGCAGCCCAGGGTGGAACATTCAGTACTTC	CSSSPGWNIQYF
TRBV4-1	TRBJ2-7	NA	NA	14	TGCGCCAGCAGCCAAGATAGTCTAGCTGACGAGCAGTACTTC	CASSQDSLADEQYF
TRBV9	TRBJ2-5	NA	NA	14	TGTGCCAGCAGCGTAACCGGGGGACCAGAGACCCAGTACTTC	CASSVTGGPETQYF
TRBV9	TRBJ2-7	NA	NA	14	TGTGCCAGCAGCGTAGATGGCCTCACCTACGAGCAGTACTTC	CASSVDGLTYEQYF
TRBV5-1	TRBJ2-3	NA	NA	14	TGCGCCAGCAGCTTTTCCCAGGACACAGATACGCAGTATTTT	CASSFSQDTDTQYF
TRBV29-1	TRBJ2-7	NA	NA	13	TGCAGCGTGGGGACCTCAGGGGCACCCGAGCAGTACTTC	CSVGTSGAPEQYF
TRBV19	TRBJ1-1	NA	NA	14	TGTGCCAGTAGTGGCCGGTGGGCCAACACTGAAGCTTTCTTT	CASSGRWANTEAFF
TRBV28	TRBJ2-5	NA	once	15	TGTGCCAGCAAAAGACCCGGACTAAGGTGGGAGACCCAGTACTTC	CASKRPGLRWETQYF
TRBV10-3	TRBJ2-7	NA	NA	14	TGTGCCATCAGTGGGTTAACAGGTGGCTACGAGCAGTACTTC	CAISGLTGGYEQYF
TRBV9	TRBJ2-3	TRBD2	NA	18	TGTGCCAGCAGCGGTACTAGCGGGGGCCCCCTTGGCACAGATACGCAGTATTTT	CASSGTSGGPLGTDTQYF
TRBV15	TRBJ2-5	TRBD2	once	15	TGTGCCACCAGCAGAGATATGGTAGCGGGGGGGGCCCAGTACTTC	CATSRDMVAGGAQYF
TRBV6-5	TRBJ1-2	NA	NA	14	TGTGCCAGCAAAAAACAGAGTACTAACTATGGCTACACCTTC	CASKKQSTNYGYTF
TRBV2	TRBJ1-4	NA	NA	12	TGTGCCAGTGGGACTTTGAGTGAAAAACTGTTTTTT	CASGTLSEKLFF
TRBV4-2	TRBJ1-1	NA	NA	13	TGTGCCAGCAGCCCCCTCCGGGGGACTGAAGCTTTCTTT	CASSPLRGTEAFF
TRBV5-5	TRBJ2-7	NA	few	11	TGTGCCAGCAGCTTGACTGCTGAGCAGTACTTC	CASSLTAEQYF
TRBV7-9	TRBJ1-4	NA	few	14	TGTGCCAGCAGCCAAAGCCGACAGGATGAAAAACTGTTTTTT	CASSQSRQDEKLFF
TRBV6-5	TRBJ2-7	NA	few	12	TGTGCCAGCAGTCCACAGGGTTACGAGCAGTACTTC	CASSPQGYEQYF
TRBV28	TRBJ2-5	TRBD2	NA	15	TGTGCCAGCCAAAGGACTAGCGGGTACCAAGAGACCCAGTACTTC	CASQRTSGYQETQYF
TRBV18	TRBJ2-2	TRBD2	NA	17	TGTGCCAGCTCACCCACACTAGCGGGAGGGCCATCCGGGGAGCTGTTTTTT	CASSPTLAGGPSGELFF
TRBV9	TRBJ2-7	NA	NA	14	TGTGCCAGCAGCGTACAGGGTAGCTCCTACGAGCAGTACTTC	CASSVQGSSYEQYF
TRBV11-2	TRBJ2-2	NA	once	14	TGTGCCAGCAGCCCCCCGGGGTGGGCCGGGGAGCTGTTTTTT	CASSPPGWAGELFF
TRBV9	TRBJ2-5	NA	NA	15	TGTGCCAGCAGCGTAGACGGTCAGACGGGAGAGACCCAGTACTTC	CASSVDGQTGETQYF
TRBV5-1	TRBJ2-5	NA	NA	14	TGCGCCAGCAGCTTACAGGGCCGCCAAGAGACCCAGTACTTC	CASSLQGRQETQYF
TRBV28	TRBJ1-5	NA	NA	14	TGTGCCAGCAGCCTGACGGGAGGCAATCAGCCCCAGCATTTT	CASSLTGGNQPQHF
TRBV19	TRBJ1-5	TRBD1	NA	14	TGTGCCAGTAGTATAGGGACAGGCTATCAGCCCCAGCATTTT	CASSIGTGYQPQHF
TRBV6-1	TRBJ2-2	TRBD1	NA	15	TGTGCCAGCAGCGGACAGGGGGCGAGGACTGGGGAGCTGTTTTTT	CASSGQGARTGELFF
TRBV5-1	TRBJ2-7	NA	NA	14	TGCGCCAGCGACCCGGGAGACGGAATGTACGAGCAGTACTTC	CASDPGDGMYEQYF
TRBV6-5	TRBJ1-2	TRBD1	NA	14	TGTGCCAGCAGAAGAGCCGGGACAGGGCTCTCCTACACCTTC	CASRRAGTGLSYTF
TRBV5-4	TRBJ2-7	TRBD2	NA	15	TGTGCCAGCAGCCCGGCTAGCGGGAGGGCCGACGAGCAGTACTTC	CASSPASGRADEQYF
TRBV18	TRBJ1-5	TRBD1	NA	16	TGTGCCAGCTCTCTCCGGGGACAGTCTAGCAATCAGCCCCAGCATTTT	CASSLRGQSSNQPQHF
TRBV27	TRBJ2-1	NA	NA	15	TGTGCCAGCAGCTCAACGGCCGGGAACTACAATGAGCAGTTCTTC	CASSSTAGNYNEQFF